This T cell receptor (beta chain) was recorded in a study of shared clonotypes between healthy human individuals. Study findings and constraints: Clonotype sharing levels among donors were expected to vary with sequencing depth. The study sampled only blood, and tissue repertoires likely differ.

As to this clone: The antigen is unknown.

Only in-frame clones appear in the TCRdb table, and some are missing; sequencing was by immunoSEQ multiplex PCR. The data hold 450,000 to 500,000 clones, with over 70% observed a single time. CDR1 is SNHLY, CDR2 FYNNEI, per germline. CDR3 length: 15 residues. Trimming took 8 bases from V and 1 from J; bases not matched to a gene: 3. Sequenced material: PBMCs. V gene TRBV2 combines with J gene TRBJ2-3, with TRBD2 matching over 13 bases. The TCR was taken from a middle-aged woman in good health. Some clones in this sample may be carry-over from other donors' samples. CDR3 sequence: CASLGLAGGTDTQYF. In DNA form, the CDR3 reads TGTGCCAGCCTCGGACTAGCGGGAGGCACAGATACGCAGTATTTT.